This is a list of T cell receptor beta chains from one sample in a study of blood T cell repertoires in COVID-19. Measured with immunoSEQ multiplex PCR; TCRdb has only the in-frame clones, and not every one. The sample has 150,000 to 250,000 clones, roughly 84% seen once; the top ten hold around 7.5%. Sequencing was carried out using PBMCs or T cells enriched from blood (not recorded which). The receptors were gathered from a man between 35 and 55 years old who had recovered from COVID-19. Both conserved end residues are part of each CDR3. D genes are given only for firm matches. Expanded clones are given a class, and other clones once, few, many or no size at all.

J gene: TRBJ1-2; V gene: TRBV6-5; clone size: -; D gene: TRBD1; CDR3 protein: CASSYRDSNYGYTF; CDR3 DNA: TGTGCCAGCAGTTACCGGGACAGCAATTATGGCTACACCTTC
J gene: TRBJ1-2; V gene: TRBV7-2; clone size: -; D gene: TRBD1; CDR3 protein: CASSLESGGNYGYTF; CDR3 DNA: TGTGCCAGCAGCTTAGAGTCAGGGGGTAACTATGGCTACACCTTC
J gene: TRBJ2-7; V gene: TRBV2; clone size: -; D gene: TRBD2; CDR3 protein: CASEKGTSGEWQYF; CDR3 DNA: TGTGCCAGCGAGAAAGGGACTAGCGGTGAATGGCAGTACTTC
J gene: TRBJ2-3; V gene: TRBV28; clone size: -; D gene: -; CDR3 protein: CASSLRGSPDF; CDR3 DNA: TGTGCCAGCAGTTTAAGGGGTAGCCCCGATTTT
J gene: TRBJ1-4; V gene: TRBV5-1; clone size: -; D gene: TRBD1; CDR3 protein: CASSPGTGPEKLFF; CDR3 DNA: TGCGCCAGCAGCCCTGGGACAGGGCCTGAAAAACTGTTTTTT
J gene: TRBJ1-6; V gene: TRBV7-6; clone size: -; D gene: -; CDR3 protein: CASSLGGVYSPLHF; CDR3 DNA: TGTGCCAGCAGCTTAGGCGGGGTTTATTCACCCCTCCACTTT
J gene: TRBJ1-4; V gene: TRBV3-1/TRBV3-2; clone size: -; D gene: TRBD1; CDR3 protein: CASSRRQGPNEKLFF; CDR3 DNA: TGTGCCAGCAGCCGACGACAGGGCCCTAATGAAAAACTGTTTTTT
J gene: TRBJ1-2; V gene: TRBV27; clone size: once; D gene: TRBD1; CDR3 protein: CASSLTGTETFYGYTF; CDR3 DNA: TGTGCCAGCAGTTTGACTGGGACAGAGACCTTCTATGGCTACACCTTC
J gene: TRBJ1-1; V gene: TRBV6-5; clone size: -; D gene: -; CDR3 protein: CASSKLGSNTEAFF; CDR3 DNA: TGTGCCAGCAGCAAACTGGGGAGTAACACTGAAGCTTTCTTT
J gene: TRBJ2-3; V gene: TRBV7-9; clone size: -; D gene: TRBD1; CDR3 protein: CASRVTGDTDTQYF; CDR3 DNA: TGTGCCAGCAGGGTGACAGGGGACACAGATACGCAGTATTTT
J gene: TRBJ1-1; V gene: TRBV7-2; clone size: -; D gene: TRBD1; CDR3 protein: CASSPRQGRLVEAFF; CDR3 DNA: TGTGCCAGCAGCCCGAGACAGGGGAGGTTGGTGGAAGCTTTCTTT
J gene: TRBJ2-3; V gene: TRBV18; clone size: -; D gene: -; CDR3 protein: CASSPGSRADTQYF; CDR3 DNA: TGTGCCAGCTCACCAGGGAGTAGGGCAGATACGCAGTATTTT
J gene: TRBJ1-1; V gene: TRBV6-5; clone size: -; D gene: TRBD1; CDR3 protein: CASSYSTGEAFF; CDR3 DNA: TGTGCCAGCAGTTACTCGACAGGGGAAGCTTTCTTT
J gene: TRBJ2-7; V gene: TRBV13; clone size: -; D gene: -; CDR3 protein: CASSLAGTYEQYF; CDR3 DNA: TGTGCCAGCAGCTTGGCAGGGACCTACGAGCAGTACTTC
J gene: TRBJ1-1; V gene: TRBV2; clone size: -; D gene: TRBD1; CDR3 protein: CASSYTTGVNTEAFF; CDR3 DNA: TGTGCCAGCAGCTATACTACAGGGGTGAACACTGAAGCTTTCTTT
J gene: TRBJ2-1; V gene: TRBV7-2; clone size: -; D gene: TRBD2; CDR3 protein: CASSVSGNSYNEQFF; CDR3 DNA: TGTGCCAGCAGCGTTAGCGGGAACTCCTACAATGAGCAGTTCTTC
J gene: TRBJ1-3; V gene: TRBV28; clone size: -; D gene: -; CDR3 protein: CASRGQQGYGNTIYF; CDR3 DNA: TGTGCCAGCAGGGGACAACAGGGATACGGAAACACCATATATTTT
J gene: TRBJ1-2; V gene: TRBV4-2; clone size: -; D gene: -; CDR3 protein: CASSQDLTSGGNYGYTF; CDR3 DNA: TGTGCCAGCAGCCAAGATCTTACTTCGGGAGGGAACTATGGCTACACCTTC
J gene: TRBJ2-1; V gene: TRBV19; clone size: -; D gene: -; CDR3 protein: CASSKQGQKEGNEQFF; CDR3 DNA: TGTGCCAGTAGTAAGCAAGGTCAAAAAGAGGGCAATGAGCAGTTCTTC
J gene: TRBJ2-1; V gene: TRBV3-1/TRBV3-2; clone size: -; D gene: TRBD2; CDR3 protein: CASSQSLAGGLREQFF; CDR3 DNA: TGTGCCAGCAGCCAGTCTCTAGCGGGGGGTCTCCGTGAGCAGTTCTTC
J gene: TRBJ1-2; V gene: TRBV28; clone size: -; D gene: -; CDR3 protein: CASSPDIYGYTF; CDR3 DNA: TGTGCCAGCAGTCCCGACATCTATGGCTACACCTTC
J gene: TRBJ2-5; V gene: TRBV11-3; clone size: -; D gene: TRBD1; CDR3 protein: CASSFGQDQETQYF; CDR3 DNA: TGTGCCAGCAGCTTTGGACAGGACCAAGAGACCCAGTACTTC